These 24 T cell receptor beta chains originate from one sample sequenced in a study of spatial heterogeneity in lung cancer. Noted time point: sample taken at primary tumor resection. Each CDR3 protein gets one entry after TCRdb re-called the 5' RACE reads with MiXCR. Counted here are about 39,000 distinct CDR3 sequences, 3.1% occurring once; the ten biggest clones make up around 36%. The specimen was normal lung tissue next to the tumor, collected at surgery. The receptors shown here come from a male donor with early-stage non-small cell lung cancer.

This clonotype has at least ten counts. The rearrangement joins TRBV10-3 to TRBJ1-3; no clear D gene. CDR1 and CDR2 from the germline V gene are ENHRY and SYGVKD. The CDR3 is made up of 15 amino acids. The V and J ends lost 3 bases and 0 bases respectively, with 9 bases between them. CDR3 coding DNA: TGTGCCATCAGTGAACACGGAAGCTCTGGAAACACCATATATTTT. As protein: CAISEHGSSGNTIYF.

In its sample, this clonotype was seen many times. The chain has TRBV5-1 and TRBJ1-4; the match to TRBD1 covers 7 bases. Germline V gene sequence: CDR1 SGHRS, CDR2 YFSETQ. V lost 6 bases and J lost 9; bases outside the gene matches: 11. The CDR3 length is 14 residues. The DNA for the CDR3 is TGCGCCAGCATCTCCGGACAGGATGAGAAAAAACTGTTTTTT. Translation gives CASISGQDEKKLFF.

Many counts were recorded for this clonotype. J is TRBJ2-2 and V is TRBV6-5; no firm D call. With 6 bases removed from V and 3 bases from J, the gap between germline ends came to 14 bases. CDR1 is MNHEY and CDR2 is SVGAGI in the germline V gene. The CDR3 has 15 amino acids. The CDR3 here is CASRRQTHYTGELFF. CDR3 DNA sequence: TGTGCCAGCAGGAGACAAACACATTACACCGGGGAGCTGTTTTTT.

The CDR3: CASSFQESTDTQYF. CDR3 DNA: TGTGCCAGCAGCTTTCAGGAGAGCACAGATACGCAGTATTTT. The gene calls are TRBV4-2 and TRBJ2-3; D gene uncertain. CDR1 and CDR2 (germline): LGHNA, YNFKEQ. Trimming took off 5 bases at V and 0 bases at J, with 9 bases between the two ends. CDR3 length: 14 amino acids.

This clonotype appeared many times. This chain connects TRBV7-2 to TRBJ1-1; possible D gene TRBD1, 6 bases. Looked up from germline, CDR1 is SGHTA and CDR2 is FQGNSA. CDR3 length equals 14 residues. Between the trimmed V and J ends, which lost 1 base and 3 bases, there was a span of 9 bases. CDR3 bases: TGTGCCAGCAGCTTAGGTCGGGGGCACACTGAAGCTTTCTTT. Amino acids: CASSLGRGHTEAFF.

The rearrangement uses TRBV3-1 and TRBJ2-2, with a possible D match to TRBD1 (6 bases). The ends were cut back, 7 bases at V and 2 bases at J, with 17 bases in the middle. This CDR3 comprises 16 residues. In germline, CDR1 is LGHDT, CDR2 YNNKEL (reference sequence). CDR3: CASKGQRAENTGELFF. Written as DNA, the CDR3 is TGTGCCAGCAAAGGACAGAGGGCAGAAAACACCGGGGAGCTGTTTTTT.

The chain carries TRBV18 and TRBJ2-5; TRBD1 might be the D (7 bases). V was trimmed by 5 bases and J by 2 bases, leaving 15 bases between them. The V gene's germline CDR1 is KGHSH and CDR2 LQKENI. There are 15 residues in the CDR3. The CDR3 here is CASSSQAGGQETQYF. CDR3 DNA sequence: TGTGCCAGCTCATCCCAGGCAGGGGGGCAAGAGACCCAGTACTTC.

This clonotype was observed many times. V is TRBV6-2 or TRBV6-3 and J is TRBJ2-5; either TRBD1 or TRBD2 may fit D (5 bases each). V was pared by 6 bases and J by 5 bases, with 22 bases between. CDR3 size: 16 residues. Germline V gene data show CDR1 as MNHEY and CDR2 as SVGEGT. The CDR3 reads CASSLLTGRVRETQYF. The CDR3 DNA follows: TGTGCCAGCAGCCTTCTTACGGGGCGCGTCCGGGAGACCCAGTACTTC.

This clonotype came up many times. This rearrangement joins TRBV7-9 to TRBJ1-1; no reliable D call. Trimming took 3 bases from V and 8 from J, leaving 10 bases between them. From germline, CDR1 is SEHNR and CDR2 FQNEAQ (reference sequence). The CDR3 runs to 12 residues. CDR3 protein: CASSLEIREAFF. The CDR3, as DNA: TGTGCCAGCAGCTTGGAAATCAGAGAAGCTTTCTTT.

Ten or more counts support this clonotype. This chain joins TRBV29-1 and TRBJ2-3, with 13 bases matching TRBD2. In germline, CDR1 is SQVTM, CDR2 ANQGSEA. Trimming at V came to 6 bases and at J to 1 base, leaving 4 bases not matched to a gene. The CDR3 extends over 15 amino acids. Here the CDR3 DNA reads TGCAGCGTCGGGACTAGCGGGACCGGCACAGATACGCAGTATTTT. It codes for CSVGTSGTGTDTQYF.

This clonotype was seen many times. The rearrangement uses TRBV14 and TRBJ2-1; tentative D call: TRBD2 (6 bases). The ends were cut back, 3 bases at V and 3 bases at J, with 12 bases in the middle. Germline V gene data show CDR1 as SGHDN and CDR2 as FVKESK. There are 15 residues in the CDR3. The CDR3 region has the DNA TGTGCCAGCAGCCATGGGTGGAGGGACTACAATGAGCAGTTCTTC. Translating it yields CASSHGWRDYNEQFF. Full variable domain (remainder filled in from reference TRBV14 and TRBJ2-1): EAGVTQFPSHSVIEKGQTVTLRCDPISGHDNLYWYRRVMGKEIKFLLHFVKESKQDESGMPNNRFLAERTGGTYSTLKVQPAELEDSGVYFCASSHGWRDYNEQFFGPGTRLTVL.

As for this clonotype: This clone may be a read error of a much larger clone one base away. This chain uses TRBV3-1 with TRBJ1-1; a possible D gene is TRBD1 (5 bases). This CDR3 spans 14 amino acids. In germline, CDR1 is LGHDT, CDR2 YNNKEL (reference sequence). The CDR3 coding sequence is TGTGCCAGCAGCCAAGACGGGGGGTTCACTGTAGCTTTCTTT. Protein product: CASSQDGGFTVAFF.

At least ten counts were recorded for this clonotype. The rearrangement links TRBV7-2 to TRBJ1-1; maybe TRBD1 (5 bases). In germline, CDR1 is SGHTA, CDR2 FQGNSA. The CDR3 loop spans 15 amino acids. V lost 0 bases, J lost 7 bases, and 15 bases lay in between. The chain's CDR3 is CASSLAVSGGGEAFF. CDR3 DNA: TGTGCCAGCAGCTTAGCGGTATCGGGGGGAGGTGAAGCTTTCTTT.

This clonotype has at least ten counts. CDR3 region: CASSLTSAHNEQFF. The DNA for the CDR3 is TGTGCCAGCAGCCTAACTAGCGCACACAATGAGCAGTTCTTC. V gene TRBV5-4 combines with J gene TRBJ2-1; the match to TRBD2 covers 7 bases. J gave up 5 bases and V 4 bases, and 6 bases lay outside the gene matches. Germline V gene lookup returns CDR1 SGHNT and CDR2 YYREEE (reference sequence). The CDR3 extends over 14 amino acids.

Ten or more counts support this clonotype. V and J are TRBV28 and TRBJ1-1, with 9 bases that match TRBD1. Germline CDR1 reads MDHEN; CDR2 reads SYDVKM. V was pared by 5 bases and J by 1 base, with 5 bases of the junction left unmatched. The CDR3 spans 15 residues. For the CDR3, the DNA is TGTGCCAGCAGTACAGGGGGCTCGGGGAACACTGAAGCTTTCTTT. Protein product: CASSTGGSGNTEAFF.

In its sample, this clonotype was seen many times. DNA for the CDR3: TGCGCCAGCAGCCGGGGACAAACCAGAAGCGAGCAGTACTTC. Residues: CASSRGQTRSEQYF. V gene TRBV5-1 combines with J gene TRBJ2-7; D may be TRBD1 (6 bases). The CDR3 loop spans 14 amino acids. Trimming removed 4 bases at V and 6 bases at J, with 17 bases between. The germline gives CDR1 SGHRS, CDR2 YFSETQ.

This clonotype was recorded many times. The rearrangement uses TRBV7-9 and TRBJ2-5; D is uncertain. Trimming removed 1 base at V and 5 bases at J, with 17 bases between. This CDR3 comprises 16 residues. CDR1 and CDR2 from the germline V gene are SEHNR and FQNEAQ (reference sequence). This CDR3 reads CASSLGATGPLETQYF. CDR3 DNA sequence: TGTGCCAGCAGCTTAGGAGCGACGGGCCCTCTTGAGACCCAGTACTTC.

In this sample, this clonotype turned up many times. The chain employs TRBV7-2 and TRBJ2-5, with 7 positions matching TRBD1. CDR3 length equals 14 residues. CDR1 is SGHTA and CDR2 is FQGNSA in the germline V gene. V shed 1 base and J 4 bases; nucleotides not matched to a gene: 3. The CDR3 sequence: CASSLGYRGETQYF. The CDR3 bases are TGTGCCAGCAGCTTAGGGTACAGGGGAGAGACCCAGTACTTC.

This clonotype was observed many times. V gene TRBV9 combines with J gene TRBJ2-7; perhaps TRBD1 as D (5 bases). This CDR3 is 13 amino acids long. Between the trimmed V and J ends, which lost 2 bases and 6 bases, there was a span of 12 bases. Germline values: CDR1 SGDLS, CDR2 YYNGEE. CDR3 DNA: TGTGCCAGCAGCGTCGGGCAGGGTAGCGAGCAGTACTTC. Encoded protein: CASSVGQGSEQYF.

This clonotype appeared a few times. The chain combines TRBV6-2 or TRBV6-3 with TRBJ1-6; D is ambiguous. This CDR3 comprises 13 residues. The germline V gene has CDR1 MNHEY and CDR2 SVGEGT. Between the trimmed V and J ends, which lost 4 bases and 8 bases, there was a span of 9 bases. The CDR3 is CASSLDRYSPLHF. As DNA, the CDR3 is TGTGCCAGCAGTTTGGACCGTTATTCACCCCTCCACTTT.

This clonotype has at least ten counts. This chain uses TRBV2 with TRBJ1-5, with D hard to call. The V gene's germline CDR1 is SNHLY and CDR2 FYNNEI. Trimming left V 6 bases short and J 5 bases short, with 11 bases between. There are 13 residues in the CDR3. The CDR3: CASRSYEDQPQHF. The CDR3 DNA is TGTGCCAGCAGAAGTTACGAGGATCAGCCCCAGCATTTT.

At least ten counts were recorded for this clonotype. The chain uses TRBV29-1 and TRBJ1-6; D not certain. Trimming shortened V by 7 bases and J by 1 base, and 11 bases separated the two germline ends. The germline V gene encodes CDR1 SQVTM and CDR2 ANQGSEA. This CDR3 spans 14 amino acids. Here the CDR3 reads CSDGRESYNSPLHF. The CDR3 nucleotides are TGCAGCGACGGAAGGGAGTCCTATAATTCACCCCTCCACTTT.

This clonotype was counted at least ten times. The CDR3 nucleotides are TGTGCCAGCAGCTTAGGGACAGGTTTTATGGACAGCAATCAGCCCCAGCATTTT. This sequence encodes CASSLGTGFMDSNQPQHF. The rearrangement uses TRBV7-8 and TRBJ1-5; 7 bases align to TRBD1. This CDR3 contains 18 residues. V shed 1 base, J shed 1 base, and the junction held 10 bases outside the gene matches. CDR1 SGHVS and CDR2 FQNEAQ come from the germline V gene.

There are a few counts of this clonotype. This chain connects TRBV5-1 to TRBJ2-3; no clear D. Germline V gene sequence: CDR1 SGHRS, CDR2 YFSETQ. Trimming took off 3 bases at V and 2 bases at J, with 7 bases between the two ends. This CDR3 contains 13 residues. The CDR3, as DNA: TGCGCCAGCAGCTGGACGTTCACAGATACGCAGTATTTT. Amino acids: CASSWTFTDTQYF.